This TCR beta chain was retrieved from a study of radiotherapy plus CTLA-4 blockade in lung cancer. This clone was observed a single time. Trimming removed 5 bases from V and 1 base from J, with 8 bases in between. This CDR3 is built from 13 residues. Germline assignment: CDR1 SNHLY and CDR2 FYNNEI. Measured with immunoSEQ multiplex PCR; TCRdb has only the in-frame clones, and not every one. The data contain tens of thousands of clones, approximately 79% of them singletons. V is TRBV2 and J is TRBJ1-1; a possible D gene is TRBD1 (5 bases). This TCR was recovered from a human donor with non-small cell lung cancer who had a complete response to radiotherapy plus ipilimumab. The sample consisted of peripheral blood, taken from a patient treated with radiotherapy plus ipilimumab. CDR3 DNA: TGTGCCAGCAGTCAGGGTTCGAACACTGAAGCTTTCTTT. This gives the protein CASSQGSNTEAFF.